This T cell receptor (beta chain) was recovered during a study of Graves' ophthalmopathy and Graves' hyperthyroidism. Study-level findings and limits: The model reached 70.59% sensitivity and approximately 72% specificity for predicting ophthalmopathy progression.

As the template, RNA transcripts were used to amplify TCR beta CDR3 regions. First-round RT-PCR employed HTBI primers, with a second-round multiplex PCR after it. MiXCR, applied by TCRdb to the multiplex PCR reads, yields one record per CDR3 protein. The table records hundreds of thousands of distinct CDR3 sequences, 20% to 25% of them present only once. This clonotype was detected many times. Its cognate antigen is unknown. This CDR3 is 16 amino acids long. Trimming shortened V by 1 base and J by 4 bases, and 16 bases separated the two germline ends. Germline assignment: CDR1 SEHNR and CDR2 FQNEAQ (reference sequence). Hyperthyroidism showing no ophthalmopathy within 18 months of follow-up was stable.

The specimen was peripheral blood. The V call is TRBV7-9, the J call TRBJ2-5; D remains unclear. This sequence was found in a woman between 18 and 30 years old with stable Graves' hyperthyroidism. Some clones in this sample may be carry-over from other donors' samples. The CDR3 coding sequence is TGTGCCAGCAGCTTAGTAGAGTCAGTGCGTTCAGAGACCCAGTACTTC. Translated: CASSLVESVRSETQYF.